This entry features one T cell receptor beta chain sequence. The sample holds a few counts of this clonotype. It lacks a known antigen. No qualities accompany the bases; no much larger clone lies one base away. The data stem from a study of blood T cells in healthy people across ages (dated by TCRdb to about 2015). Regarding the complete study: In model experiments, template switching captured about one uniquely barcoded TCR beta cDNA molecule for every two T cells. Using deep sequencing normalized with unique cDNA molecular identifiers, the study measured how TCR beta repertoire diversity changes with age. Four age groups were formed from the donors: young (average approximately 15 years), middle-aged (just under 40), aged (approximately 60) and long-lived (less than 85). To avoid experimental bias, donors of different ages were randomly spread across the sequencing lanes. The study analyzed two additional independent replicas of 1 million unique cDNA reads from the same blood draw for two donors, one aged 18 to 30 and one aged 80 or older.

Beyond this particular receptor, the publication reports: Because donor CMV infection status was unknown, age-related changes in expanded clonotypes were potentially confounded. The percentage of naive T cells measured by flow cytometry correlated strongly with observed TCR beta diversity. Compared with the aged group, the long-lived group had more naive CD4+ T cells, fewer expanded clones and increased TCR diversity, a pattern suggesting age selection. Observed TCR beta diversity per million T cells fell roughly linearly with age, and a significant reduction was already apparent by age roughly 41. Estimates of total diversity based on one million sequenced T cells were considered lower bounds and underestimates. Because profiling used bulk unsorted PBMCs, naive and antigen-experienced compartments could not be compared conclusively.

Donors were 30 to 45 systemically healthy Caucasian individuals from Russia aged about 6 to 100 years. About 10 milliliters of peripheral blood were drawn from each donor into EDTA-treated Vacutainer tubes. Ficoll-Paque density-gradient centrifugation was used to isolate PBMCs, with at least 6 million per sample. Trizol reagent was used to extract total RNA from PBMCs, with at least 5.5 micrograms per sample. For every donor, an aliquot of PBMCs went through flow cytometry to measure the percentages of naive CD45RAhigh/CD27high T cells. Receptor libraries were prepared by 5' RACE. The listed sequencing device is Illumina HiSeq 2500. A second PCR of about 6 to 12 cycles was run with a J-beta primer mix and a sample-barcoded 5' primer. A template-switch 5' adaptor carrying 12 random nucleotides introduced a unique molecular identifier onto each TCR beta cDNA molecule. Each sample yielded at least 2.5 million CDR3-containing paired-end reads. First-strand cDNA was synthesized from all RNA with the Mint cDNA synthesis kit, primed by a TRBC-specific oligonucleotide. All cDNA was treated with uracil-DNA glycosylase and then went through a first 18-cycle PCR with the universal primers M1SS and BC2_uni_R. The paper's data handling went like this. For normalization, 1 million high-quality reads were randomly selected from each sample, with every read carrying a distinct molecular identifier. Reads sharing molecular identifiers were discarded rather than binned into consensus sequences. MiTCR, with a Q25 quality threshold and the strictest error-elimination algorithm, was used for CDR3 identification, clonotype clustering and error correction. A nonparametric unseen species model using Euler transformation provided a lower-bound estimate of total TCR beta diversity. The raw public data were reprocessed by TCRdb itself: fastp quality trimming at Q25, MiXCR clonotype calling, in-frame beta chains only. Entries are consolidated by CDR3 protein sequence, retaining the most common genes and DNA. These V and J calls rely on TCRdb rather than the paper's analysis. This sample comprises 800,000 to 1,000,000 distinct CDR3 sequences, about 44% of them detected only once. Over 10% of the sample belongs to the ten largest clones.

Spanning cysteine to phenylalanine, the CDR3 consists of 14 amino acids. CDR3 DNA only is kept here, 42 bases in frame from base 1. Sequenced: blood. The receptor was isolated from a man aged 25 to 45 in good health. Recombination connected TRBV12-3 or TRBV12-4 to TRBJ2-4; TRBD1 is a possible D gene, resting on 7 matching bases. The end of the DNA aligns better with TRBJ2-7, so the J call may be wrong. The DNA sequence reads TGTGCCAGCAGCCTCGCGGGACAGTTGGACGAGCAGTACTTC. Protein translation: CASSLAGQLDEQYF.